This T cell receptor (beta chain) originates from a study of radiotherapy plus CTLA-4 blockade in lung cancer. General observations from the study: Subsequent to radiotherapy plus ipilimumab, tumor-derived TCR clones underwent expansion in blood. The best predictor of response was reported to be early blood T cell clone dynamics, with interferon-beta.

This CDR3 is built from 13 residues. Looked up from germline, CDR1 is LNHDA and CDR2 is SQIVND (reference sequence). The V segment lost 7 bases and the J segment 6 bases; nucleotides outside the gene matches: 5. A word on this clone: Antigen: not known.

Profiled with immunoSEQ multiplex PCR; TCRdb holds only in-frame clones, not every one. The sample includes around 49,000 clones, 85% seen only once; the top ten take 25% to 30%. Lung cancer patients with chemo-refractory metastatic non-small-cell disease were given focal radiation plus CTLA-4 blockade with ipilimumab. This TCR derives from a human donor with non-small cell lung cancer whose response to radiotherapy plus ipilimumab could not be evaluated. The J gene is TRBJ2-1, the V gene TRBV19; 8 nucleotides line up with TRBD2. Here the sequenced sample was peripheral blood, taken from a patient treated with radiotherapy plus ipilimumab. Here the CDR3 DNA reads TGTGCCAGTATTACTAGCGGTTTCAATGAGCAGTTCTTC. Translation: CASITSGFNEQFF.